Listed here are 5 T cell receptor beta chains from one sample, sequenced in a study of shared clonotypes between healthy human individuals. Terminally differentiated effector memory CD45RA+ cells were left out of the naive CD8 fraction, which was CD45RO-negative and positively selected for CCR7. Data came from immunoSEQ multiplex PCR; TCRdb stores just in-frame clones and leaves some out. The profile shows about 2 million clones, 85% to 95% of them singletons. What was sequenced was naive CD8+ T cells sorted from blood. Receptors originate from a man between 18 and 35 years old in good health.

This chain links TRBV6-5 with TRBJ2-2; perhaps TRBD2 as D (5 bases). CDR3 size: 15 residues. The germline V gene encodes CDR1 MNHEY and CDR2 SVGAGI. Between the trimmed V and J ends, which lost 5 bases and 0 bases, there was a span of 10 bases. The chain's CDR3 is CASSPGNPNTGELFF. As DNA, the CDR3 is TGTGCCAGCAGTCCGGGAAATCCGAACACCGGGGAGCTGTTTTTT.

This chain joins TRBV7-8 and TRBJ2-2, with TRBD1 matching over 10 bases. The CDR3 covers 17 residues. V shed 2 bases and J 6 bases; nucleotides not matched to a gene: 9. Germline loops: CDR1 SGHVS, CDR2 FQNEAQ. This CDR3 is CASSLLLGDRGPGELFF. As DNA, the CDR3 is TGTGCCAGCAGCTTATTGCTAGGGGACAGGGGTCCCGGGGAGCTGTTTTTT.

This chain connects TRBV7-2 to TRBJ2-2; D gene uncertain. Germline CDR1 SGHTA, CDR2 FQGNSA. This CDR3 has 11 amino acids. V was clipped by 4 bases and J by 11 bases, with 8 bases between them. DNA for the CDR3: TGTGCCAGCAGCTCGTCCCCCGAGCTGTTTTTT. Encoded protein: CASSSSPELFF.

CDR3 DNA sequence: TGTGCCAGCAGCGCCCCCGGGACAGGGGCCTACAATGAGCAGTTCTTC. Translation: CASSAPGTGAYNEQFF. This sequence joins TRBV7-9 and TRBJ2-1; 10 bases are shared with TRBD1. The J segment lost 2 bases and the V segment lost 5 bases, leaving 6 bases of the junction unmatched. This CDR3 is 16 amino acids long. Germline lookup yields CDR1 SEHNR and CDR2 FQNEAQ (reference sequence).

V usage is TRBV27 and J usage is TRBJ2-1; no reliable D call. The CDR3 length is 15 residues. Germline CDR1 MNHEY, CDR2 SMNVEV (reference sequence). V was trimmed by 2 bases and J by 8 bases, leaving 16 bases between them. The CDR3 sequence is CASSLIFVLLDEQFF. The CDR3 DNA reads TGTGCCAGCAGTTTAATTTTCGTTCTGTTGGATGAGCAGTTCTTC.